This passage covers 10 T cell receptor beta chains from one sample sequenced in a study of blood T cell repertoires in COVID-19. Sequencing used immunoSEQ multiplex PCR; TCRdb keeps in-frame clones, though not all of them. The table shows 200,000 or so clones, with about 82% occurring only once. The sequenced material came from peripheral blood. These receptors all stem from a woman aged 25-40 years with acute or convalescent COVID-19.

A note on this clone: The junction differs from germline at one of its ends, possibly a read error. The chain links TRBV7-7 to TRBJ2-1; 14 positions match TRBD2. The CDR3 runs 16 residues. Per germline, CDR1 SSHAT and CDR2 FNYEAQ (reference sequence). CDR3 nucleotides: TGTGCTAGCAGCGCCTCGGTGACTAGCGGGAGGGGGGAGCAGTTCTTC. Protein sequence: CASSASVTSGRGEQFF.

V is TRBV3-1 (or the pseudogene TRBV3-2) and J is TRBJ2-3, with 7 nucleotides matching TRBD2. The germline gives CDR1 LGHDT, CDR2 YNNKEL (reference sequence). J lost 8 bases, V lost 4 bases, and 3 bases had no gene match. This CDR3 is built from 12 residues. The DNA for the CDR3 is TGTGCCAGCAGCCTGCCGGGGGGTACGCAGTATTTT. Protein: CASSLPGGTQYF.

The CDR3 region has the DNA TGTGCCAGCAGCATTTTTAGAGCTAACACCGGGGAGCTGTTTTTT. Its translation is CASSIFRANTGELFF. V is TRBV28 and J is TRBJ2-2; D gene unclear. V was shortened by 6 bases and J by 2 bases, with 13 bases between the two germline ends. Germline loops: CDR1 MDHEN, CDR2 SYDVKM. The CDR3 length is 15 residues.

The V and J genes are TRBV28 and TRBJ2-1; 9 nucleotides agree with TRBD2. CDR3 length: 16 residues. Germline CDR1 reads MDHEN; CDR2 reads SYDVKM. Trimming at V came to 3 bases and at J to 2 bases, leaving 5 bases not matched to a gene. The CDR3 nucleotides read TGTGCCAGCAGTTTTAGACTAGCGGCGACCTACAATGAGCAGTTCTTC. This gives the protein CASSFRLAATYNEQFF.

The CDR3 DNA reads as TGTGCCAGCAGTTACTTCGGTGAGCAGTTCTTC. It translates to CASSYFGEQFF. The chain combines TRBV6-2 or TRBV6-3 with TRBJ2-1; D gene ambiguous. CDR1 is MNHEY, CDR2 SVGEGT, per germline. This CDR3 contains 11 residues. The V end lost 1 base, the J end lost 9 bases, and 4 bases lay between the germline ends.

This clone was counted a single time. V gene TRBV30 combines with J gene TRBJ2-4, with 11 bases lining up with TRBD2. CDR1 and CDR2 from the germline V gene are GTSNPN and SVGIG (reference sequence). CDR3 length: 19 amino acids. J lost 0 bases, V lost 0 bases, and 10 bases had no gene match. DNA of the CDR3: TGTGCCTGGAGTGTAGCTAGCGGGGGGATCACCCTAGCCAAAAACATTCAGTACTTC. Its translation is CAWSVASGGITLAKNIQYF. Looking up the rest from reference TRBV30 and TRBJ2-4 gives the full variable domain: SQTIHQWPATLVQPVGSPLSLECTVEGTSNPNLYWYRQAAGRGLQLLFYSVGIGQISSEVPQNLSASRPQDRQFILSSKKLLLSDSGFYLCAWSVASGGITLAKNIQYFGAGTRLSVL.

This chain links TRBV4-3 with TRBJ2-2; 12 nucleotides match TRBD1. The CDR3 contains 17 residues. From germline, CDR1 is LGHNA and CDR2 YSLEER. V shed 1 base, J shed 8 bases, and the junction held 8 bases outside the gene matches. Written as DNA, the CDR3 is TGCGCCAGCAGCCAAGCCTTCGGGGACAGGGGGCTGGGGGAGCTGTTTTTT. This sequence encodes CASSQAFGDRGLGELFF.

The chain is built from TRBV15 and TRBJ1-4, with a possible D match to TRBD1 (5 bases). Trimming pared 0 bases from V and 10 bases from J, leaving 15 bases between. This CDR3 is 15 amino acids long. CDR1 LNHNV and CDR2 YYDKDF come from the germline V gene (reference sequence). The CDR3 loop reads CATSRDLSRVGKLFF. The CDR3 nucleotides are TGTGCCACCAGCAGAGATCTATCCAGGGTGGGAAAACTGTTTTTT.

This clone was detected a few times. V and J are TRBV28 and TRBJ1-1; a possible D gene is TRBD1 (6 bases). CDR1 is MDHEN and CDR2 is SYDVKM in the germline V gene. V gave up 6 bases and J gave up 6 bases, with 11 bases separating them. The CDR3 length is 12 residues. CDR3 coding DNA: TGTGCCAGCAGAGGGGACACTCCTGAAGCTTTCTTT. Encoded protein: CASRGDTPEAFF.

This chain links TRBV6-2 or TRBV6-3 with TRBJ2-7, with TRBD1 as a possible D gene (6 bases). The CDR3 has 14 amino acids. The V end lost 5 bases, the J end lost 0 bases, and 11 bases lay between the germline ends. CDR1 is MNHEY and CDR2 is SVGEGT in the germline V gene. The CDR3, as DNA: TGTGCCAGCAGTAGGACAGCAGCCTCCTACGAGCAGTACTTC. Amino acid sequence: CASSRTAASYEQYF.